This record concerns one T cell receptor (beta chain) sequence. The sample belongs to a study of blood T cell repertoires in COVID-19. Study at large: From T cells, B-cell-depleted T cells, or PBMCs came the material, which was cDNA or gDNA.

Germline lookup yields CDR1 SEHNR and CDR2 FQNEAQ (reference sequence). The CDR3 length is 15 residues. Trimming removed 5 bases at V and 6 bases at J, with 20 bases between. Assay used: immunoSEQ multiplex PCR; TCRdb lists only in-frame clones, some missing. Of some 200,000 clones in the sample, approximately 83% are singletons; the top ten hold approximately 1.3%. Recruits, aged roughly 18 to 89 years, lived in 20 to 30 US areas. This rearrangement joins TRBV7-9 to TRBJ2-7; D may be TRBD2 (5 bases). This TCR came from a woman aged 40 to 50 with acute COVID-19. The sequenced sample consisted of PBMCs or T cells enriched from blood (not recorded which). The CDR3 sequence is CASSPPRPWEIEQYF. The CDR3 bases are TGTGCCAGCAGCCCGCCGAGGCCCTGGGAGATCGAGCAGTACTTC.